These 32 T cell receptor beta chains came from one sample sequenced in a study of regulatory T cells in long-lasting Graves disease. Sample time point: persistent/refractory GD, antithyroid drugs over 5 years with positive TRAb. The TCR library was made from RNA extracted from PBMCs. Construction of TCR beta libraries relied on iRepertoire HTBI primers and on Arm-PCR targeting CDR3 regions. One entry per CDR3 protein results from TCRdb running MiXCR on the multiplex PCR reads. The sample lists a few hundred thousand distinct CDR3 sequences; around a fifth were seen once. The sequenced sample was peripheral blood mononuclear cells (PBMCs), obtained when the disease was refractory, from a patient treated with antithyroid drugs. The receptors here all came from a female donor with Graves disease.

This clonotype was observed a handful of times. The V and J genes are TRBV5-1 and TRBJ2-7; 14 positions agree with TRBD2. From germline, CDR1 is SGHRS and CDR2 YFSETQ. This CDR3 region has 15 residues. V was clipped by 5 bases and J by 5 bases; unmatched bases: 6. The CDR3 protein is CASSTPGLAGDEQYF. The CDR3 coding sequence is TGCGCCAGCAGTACCCCGGGACTAGCGGGAGACGAGCAGTACTTC.

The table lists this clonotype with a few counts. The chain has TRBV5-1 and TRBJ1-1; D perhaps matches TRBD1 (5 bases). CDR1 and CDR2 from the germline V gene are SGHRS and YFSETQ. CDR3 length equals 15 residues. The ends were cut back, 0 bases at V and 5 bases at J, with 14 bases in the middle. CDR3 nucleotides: TGCGCCAGCAGCTTGGAAACGGGGCTGGGAACTGAAGCTTTCTTT. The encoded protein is CASSLETGLGTEAFF. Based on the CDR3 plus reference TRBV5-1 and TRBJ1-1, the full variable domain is KAGVTQTPRYLIKTRGQQVTLSCSPISGHRSVSWYQQTPGQGLQFLFEYFSETQRNKGNFPGRFSGRQFSNSRSEMNVSTLELGDSALYLCASSLETGLGTEAFFGQGTRLTVV.

The CDR3 sequence is CASSSPGLEEGDEQFF. CDR3 DNA: TGTGCCAGCAGCTCCCCGGGACTGGAGGAAGGGGATGAGCAGTTCTTC. The rearrangement links TRBV5-6 to TRBJ2-1; a possible D gene is TRBD2 (6 bases). In germline, CDR1 is SGHDT, CDR2 YYEEEE. Between the trimmed V and J ends, which lost 3 bases and 8 bases, there was a span of 21 bases. The CDR3 is 16 amino acids.

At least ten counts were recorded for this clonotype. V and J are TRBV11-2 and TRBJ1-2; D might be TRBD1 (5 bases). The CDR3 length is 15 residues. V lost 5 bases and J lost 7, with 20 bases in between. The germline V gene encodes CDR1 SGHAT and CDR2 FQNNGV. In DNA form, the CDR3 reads TGTGCCAGCAGCCACGGGTGGCAGGGAGTAGGTGGCTACACCTTC. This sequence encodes CASSHGWQGVGGYTF.

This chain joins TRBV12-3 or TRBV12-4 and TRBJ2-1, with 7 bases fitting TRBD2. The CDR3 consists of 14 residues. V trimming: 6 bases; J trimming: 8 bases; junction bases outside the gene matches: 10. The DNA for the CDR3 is TGTGCCAGCAGCCGAAGTGAGGCGGGAGATGAGCAGTTCTTC. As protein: CASSRSEAGDEQFF.

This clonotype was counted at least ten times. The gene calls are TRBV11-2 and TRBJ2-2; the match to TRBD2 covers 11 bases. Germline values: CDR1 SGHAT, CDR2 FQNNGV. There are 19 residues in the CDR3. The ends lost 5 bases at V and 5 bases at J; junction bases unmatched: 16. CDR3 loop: CASSQNIRPGTSGTGELFF. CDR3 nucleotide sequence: TGTGCCAGCAGCCAAAACATTCGGCCCGGGACTAGCGGAACCGGGGAGCTGTTTTTT.

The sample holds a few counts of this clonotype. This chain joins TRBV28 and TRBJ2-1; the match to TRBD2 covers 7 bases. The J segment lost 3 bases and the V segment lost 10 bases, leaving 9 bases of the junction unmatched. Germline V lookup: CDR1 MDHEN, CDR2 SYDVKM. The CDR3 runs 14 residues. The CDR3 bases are TGTGCCACCCATTTGGCGGGAGACTACAATGAGCAGTTCTTC. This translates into CATHLAGDYNEQFF.

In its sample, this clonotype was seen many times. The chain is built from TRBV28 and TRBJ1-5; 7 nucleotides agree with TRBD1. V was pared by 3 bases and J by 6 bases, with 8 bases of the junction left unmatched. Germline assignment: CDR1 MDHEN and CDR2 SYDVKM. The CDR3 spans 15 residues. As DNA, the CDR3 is TGTGCCAGCAGTTTTGGGCGGAGGGGGCGTCAGCCCCAGCATTTT. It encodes CASSFGRRGRQPQHF. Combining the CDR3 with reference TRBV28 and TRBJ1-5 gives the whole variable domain DVKVTQSSRYLVKRTGEKVFLECVQDMDHENMFWYRQDPGLGLRLIYFSYDVKMKEKGDIPEGYSVSREKKERFSLILESASTNQTSMYLCASSFGRRGRQPQHFGDGTRLSIL.

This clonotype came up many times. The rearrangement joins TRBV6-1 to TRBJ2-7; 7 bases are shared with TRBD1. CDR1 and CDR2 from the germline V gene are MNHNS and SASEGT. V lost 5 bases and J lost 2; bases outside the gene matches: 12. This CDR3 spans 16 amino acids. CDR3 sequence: CASSPQGPLVTYEQYF. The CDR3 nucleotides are TGTGCCAGCAGTCCACAGGGGCCCTTAGTCACCTACGAGCAGTACTTC.

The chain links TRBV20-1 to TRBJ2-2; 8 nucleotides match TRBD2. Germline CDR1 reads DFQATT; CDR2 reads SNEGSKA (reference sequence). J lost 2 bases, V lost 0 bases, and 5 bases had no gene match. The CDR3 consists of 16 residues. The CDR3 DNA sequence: TGCAGTGCTAGAGAGCCAGCGGGGGTCAACACCGGGGAGCTGTTTTTT. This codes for CSAREPAGVNTGELFF.

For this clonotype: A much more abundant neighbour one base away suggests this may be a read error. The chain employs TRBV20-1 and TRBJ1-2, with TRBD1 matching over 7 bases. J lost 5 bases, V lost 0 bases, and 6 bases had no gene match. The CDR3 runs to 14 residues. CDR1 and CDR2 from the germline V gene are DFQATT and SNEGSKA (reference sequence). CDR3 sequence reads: CSARDPARGYGYTF. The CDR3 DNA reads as TGCAGTGCTAGAGATCCGGCCAGGGGGTATGGCTACACCTTC.

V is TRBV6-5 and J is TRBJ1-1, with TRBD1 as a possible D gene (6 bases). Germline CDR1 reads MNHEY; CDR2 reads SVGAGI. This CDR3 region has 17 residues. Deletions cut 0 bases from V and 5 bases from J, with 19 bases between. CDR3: CASSYSMSQGVYTEAFF. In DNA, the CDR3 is TGTGCCAGCAGTTACTCGATGTCACAGGGAGTCTATACTGAAGCTTTCTTT.

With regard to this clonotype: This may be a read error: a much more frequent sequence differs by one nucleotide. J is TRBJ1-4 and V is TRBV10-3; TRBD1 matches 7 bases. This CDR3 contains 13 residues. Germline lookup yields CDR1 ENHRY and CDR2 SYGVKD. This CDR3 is CATRRQGGEKLLF. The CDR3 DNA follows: TGTGCCACTCGCCGCCAGGGGGGTGAAAAACTGCTTTTT.

The CDR3 is CSARSGGMNTEAFF. Written as DNA, the CDR3 is TGCAGCGCCCGGTCTGGGGGGATGAACACTGAAGCTTTCTTT. The chain uses TRBV29-1 and TRBJ1-1; perhaps TRBD1 as D (5 bases). V was clipped by 7 bases and J by 0 bases, with 15 bases between them. The CDR3 has 14 residues. Germline values: CDR1 SQVTM, CDR2 ANQGSEA.

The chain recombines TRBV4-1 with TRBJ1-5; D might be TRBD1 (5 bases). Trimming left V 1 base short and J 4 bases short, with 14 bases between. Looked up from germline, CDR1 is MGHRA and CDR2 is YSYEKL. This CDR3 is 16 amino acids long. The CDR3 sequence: CASSQVPRQLNQPQHF. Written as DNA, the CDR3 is TGCGCCAGCAGCCAAGTCCCCAGACAGCTTAATCAGCCCCAGCATTTT.

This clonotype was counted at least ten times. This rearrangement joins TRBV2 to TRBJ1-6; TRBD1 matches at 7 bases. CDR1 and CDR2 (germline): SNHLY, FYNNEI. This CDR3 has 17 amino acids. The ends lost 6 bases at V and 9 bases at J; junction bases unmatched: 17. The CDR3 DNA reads TGTGCCAGCAGGCCGATCCAGGGGGGATCATTTGGTTCACCCCTCCACTTT. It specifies CASRPIQGGSFGSPLHF.

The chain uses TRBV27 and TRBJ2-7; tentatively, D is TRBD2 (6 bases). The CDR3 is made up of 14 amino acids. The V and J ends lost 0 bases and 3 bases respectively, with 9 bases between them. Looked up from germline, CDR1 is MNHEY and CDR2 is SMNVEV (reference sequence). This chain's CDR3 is CASSLSAGSYEQYF. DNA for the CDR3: TGTGCCAGCAGTTTATCGGCGGGGAGCTACGAGCAGTACTTC.

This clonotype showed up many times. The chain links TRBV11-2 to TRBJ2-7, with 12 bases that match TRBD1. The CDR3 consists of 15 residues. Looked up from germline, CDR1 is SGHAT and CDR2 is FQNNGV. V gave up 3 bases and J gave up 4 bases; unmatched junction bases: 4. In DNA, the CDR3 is TGTGCCAGCAGCTTGGGGACAGGGGGCGCATACGAGCAGTACTTC. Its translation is CASSLGTGGAYEQYF.

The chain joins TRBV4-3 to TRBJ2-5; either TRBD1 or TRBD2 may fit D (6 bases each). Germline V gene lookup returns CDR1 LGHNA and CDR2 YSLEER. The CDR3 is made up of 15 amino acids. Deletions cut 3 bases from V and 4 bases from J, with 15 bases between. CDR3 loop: CASSHNGGQGETQYF. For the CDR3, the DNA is TGCGCCAGCAGCCATAACGGGGGACAAGGAGAGACCCAGTACTTC.

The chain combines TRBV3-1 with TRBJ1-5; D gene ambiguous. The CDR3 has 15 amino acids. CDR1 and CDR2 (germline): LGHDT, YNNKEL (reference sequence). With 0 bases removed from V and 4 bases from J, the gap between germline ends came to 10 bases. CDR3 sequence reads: CASSQDGAGNQPQHF. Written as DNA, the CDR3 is TGTGCCAGCAGCCAAGATGGAGCTGGAAATCAGCCCCAGCATTTT.

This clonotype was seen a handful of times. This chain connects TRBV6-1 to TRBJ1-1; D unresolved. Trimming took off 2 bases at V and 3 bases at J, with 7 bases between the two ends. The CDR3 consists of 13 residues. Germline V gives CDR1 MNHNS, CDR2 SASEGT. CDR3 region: CASSERSDTEAFF. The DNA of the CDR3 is TGTGCCAGCAGTGAAAGGTCCGACACTGAAGCTTTCTTT.

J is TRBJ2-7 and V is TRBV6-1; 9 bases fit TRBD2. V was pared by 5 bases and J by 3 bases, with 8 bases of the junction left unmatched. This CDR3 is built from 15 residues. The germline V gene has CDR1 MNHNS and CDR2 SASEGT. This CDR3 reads CASSYGGLAGYEQYF. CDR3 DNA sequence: TGTGCCAGCAGTTACGGGGGACTAGCAGGCTACGAGCAGTACTTC.

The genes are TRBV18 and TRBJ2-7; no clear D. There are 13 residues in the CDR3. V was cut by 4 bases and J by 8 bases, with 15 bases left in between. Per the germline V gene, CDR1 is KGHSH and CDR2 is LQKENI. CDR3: CASSQPGHTQQYF. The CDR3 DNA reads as TGTGCCAGCTCACAACCGGGCCACACCCAGCAGTACTTC.

This chain's CDR3 is CASSKGAPNEQFF. The DNA for the CDR3 is TGTGCCAGCAGTAAGGGAGCCCCCAATGAGCAGTTCTTC. This chain links TRBV12-3 or TRBV12-4 with TRBJ2-1; D is perhaps TRBD2 (5 bases). The CDR3 has 13 amino acids. The V end was cut by 5 bases, the J end by 6 bases, with 11 bases between.

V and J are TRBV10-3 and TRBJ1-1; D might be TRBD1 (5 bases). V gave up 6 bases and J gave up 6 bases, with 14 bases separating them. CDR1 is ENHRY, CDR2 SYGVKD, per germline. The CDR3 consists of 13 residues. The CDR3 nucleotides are TGTGCCATCAGCGATCAGGGACGACCTGAAGCTTTCTTT. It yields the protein CAISDQGRPEAFF.

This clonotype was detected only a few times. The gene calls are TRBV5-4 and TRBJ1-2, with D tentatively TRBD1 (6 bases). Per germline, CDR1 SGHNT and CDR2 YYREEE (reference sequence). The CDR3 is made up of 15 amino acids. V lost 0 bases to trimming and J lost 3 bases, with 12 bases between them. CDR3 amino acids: CASSLVVGADYGYTF. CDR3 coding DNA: TGTGCCAGCAGCTTGGTGGTGGGGGCGGACTATGGCTACACCTTC. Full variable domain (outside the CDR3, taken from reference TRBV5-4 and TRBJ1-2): ETGVTQSPTHLIKTRGQQVTLRCSSQSGHNTVSWYQQALGQGPQFIFQYYREEENGRGNFPPRFSGLQFPNYSSELNVNALELDDSALYLCASSLVVGADYGYTFGSGTRLTVV.

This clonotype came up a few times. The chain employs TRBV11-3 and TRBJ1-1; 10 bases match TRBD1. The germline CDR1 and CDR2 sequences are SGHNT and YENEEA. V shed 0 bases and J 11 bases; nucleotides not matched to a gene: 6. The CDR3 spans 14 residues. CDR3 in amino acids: CASSLEVLGQGAFF. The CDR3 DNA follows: TGTGCCAGCAGCTTAGAAGTCCTGGGACAGGGGGCTTTCTTT.

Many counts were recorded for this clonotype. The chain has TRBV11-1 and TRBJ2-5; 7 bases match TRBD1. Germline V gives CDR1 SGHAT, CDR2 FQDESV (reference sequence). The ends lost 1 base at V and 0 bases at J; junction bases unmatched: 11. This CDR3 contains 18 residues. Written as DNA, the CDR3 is TGTGCCAGCAGCTTAGGTGTCGGGGTGGGACAGAACCAAGAGACCCAGTACTTC. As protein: CASSLGVGVGQNQETQYF.

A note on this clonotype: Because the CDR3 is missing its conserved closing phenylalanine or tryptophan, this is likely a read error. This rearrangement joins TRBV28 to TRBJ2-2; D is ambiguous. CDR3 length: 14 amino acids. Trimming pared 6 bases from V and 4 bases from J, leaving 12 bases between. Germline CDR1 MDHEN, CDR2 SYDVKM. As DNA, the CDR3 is TGTGCCAGCAGCCGTAGACAAGTCACCGGGGAGCTGTTTCTT. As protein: CASSRRQVTGELFL.

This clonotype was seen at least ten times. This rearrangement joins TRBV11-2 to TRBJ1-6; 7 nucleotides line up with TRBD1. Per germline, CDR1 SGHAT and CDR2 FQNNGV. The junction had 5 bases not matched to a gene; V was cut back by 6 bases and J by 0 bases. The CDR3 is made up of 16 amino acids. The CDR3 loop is CASRQTGRSYNSPLHF. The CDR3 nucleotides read TGTGCCAGCAGACAGACAGGGCGCTCCTATAATTCACCCCTCCACTTT.

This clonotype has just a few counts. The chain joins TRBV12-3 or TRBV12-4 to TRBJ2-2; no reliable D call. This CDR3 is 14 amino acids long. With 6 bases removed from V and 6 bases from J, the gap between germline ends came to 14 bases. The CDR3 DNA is TGTGCCAGCAGCCCCCCGGATGCACCCGGGGAGCTGTTTTTT. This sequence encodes CASSPPDAPGELFF.

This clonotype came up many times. CDR3 in amino acids: CASSFNLDWAEQYF. The CDR3 coding sequence is TGTGCCAGCAGTTTTAATCTAGACTGGGCCGAGCAGTACTTC. The chain combines TRBV12-3 or TRBV12-4 with TRBJ2-7; no clear D. The V gene lost 3 bases and the J gene lost 6 bases, with 15 bases spanning the gap. The CDR3 is 14 residues long.